The clone carrying this T cell receptor (beta chain) has just one count. The assay was immunoSEQ multiplex PCR, and TCRdb's table has in-frame clones only and misses some. Counted here are 80,000 to 95,000 clones, roughly 84% occurring once; the ten biggest clones make up around 12%. These data originate in a study of blood T cell repertoires in COVID-19. For the study at large: The cDNA or gDNA used as material had been derived from T cells, B-cell-depleted T cells, or PBMCs.

Trimming stripped 6 bases from V and 0 bases from J, with 9 bases between. Germline-derived CDR1 and CDR2 are MNHEY and SVGAGI. The CDR3 spans 14 residues. The chain joins TRBV6-5 to TRBJ2-1, with TRBD1 as a possible D gene (5 bases). The sample taken for sequencing was peripheral blood. This receptor was obtained from a human donor in a cohort sampled during active COVID-19. Written as DNA, the CDR3 is TGTGCCAGCAGGGGGCCAGTCTCCTACAATGAGCAGTTCTTC. Residues: CASRGPVSYNEQFF.